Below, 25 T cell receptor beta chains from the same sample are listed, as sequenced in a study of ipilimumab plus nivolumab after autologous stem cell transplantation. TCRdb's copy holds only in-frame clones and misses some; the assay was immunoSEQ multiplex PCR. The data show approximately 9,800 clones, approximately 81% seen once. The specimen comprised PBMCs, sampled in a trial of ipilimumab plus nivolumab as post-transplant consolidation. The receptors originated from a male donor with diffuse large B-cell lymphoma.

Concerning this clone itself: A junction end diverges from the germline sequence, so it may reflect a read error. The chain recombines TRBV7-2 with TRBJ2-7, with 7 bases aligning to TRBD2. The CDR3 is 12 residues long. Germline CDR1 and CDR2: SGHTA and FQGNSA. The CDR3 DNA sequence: TGTGCCAGCAGCTCAACAGGTGGGACTACCAGCTTC. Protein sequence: CASSSTGGTTSF.

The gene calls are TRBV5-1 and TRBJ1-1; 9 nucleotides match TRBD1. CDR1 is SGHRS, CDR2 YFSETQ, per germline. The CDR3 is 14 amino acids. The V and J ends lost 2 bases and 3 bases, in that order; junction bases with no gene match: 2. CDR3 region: CASSLYRGHTEAFF. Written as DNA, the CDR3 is TGCGCCAGCAGCTTATACAGGGGGCACACTGAAGCTTTCTTT.

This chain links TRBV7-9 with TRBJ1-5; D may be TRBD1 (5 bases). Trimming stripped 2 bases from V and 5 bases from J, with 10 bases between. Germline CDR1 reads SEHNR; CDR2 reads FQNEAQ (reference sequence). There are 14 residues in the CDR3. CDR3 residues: CASSLRGNHQPQHF. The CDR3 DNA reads TGTGCCAGCAGCTTACGGGGGAATCATCAGCCCCAGCATTTT. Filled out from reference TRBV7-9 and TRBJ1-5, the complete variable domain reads DTGVSQNPRHKITKRGQNVTFRCDPISEHNRLYWYRQTLGQGPEFLTYFQNEAQLEKSRLLSDRFSAERPKGSFSTLEIQRTEQGDSAMYLCASSLRGNHQPQHFGDGTRLSIL.

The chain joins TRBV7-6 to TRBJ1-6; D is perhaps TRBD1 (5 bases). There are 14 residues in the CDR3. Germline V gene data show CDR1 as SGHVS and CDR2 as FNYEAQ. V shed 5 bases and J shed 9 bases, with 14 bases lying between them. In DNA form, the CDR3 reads TGTGCCAGCAGCCCCCGGACTGGGGCTTCACCCCTCCACTTT. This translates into CASSPRTGASPLHF.

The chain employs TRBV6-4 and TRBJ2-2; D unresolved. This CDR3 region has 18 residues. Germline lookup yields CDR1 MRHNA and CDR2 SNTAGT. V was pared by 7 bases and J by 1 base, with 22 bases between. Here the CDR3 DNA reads TGTGCCAGCACCTCCCCCGCCGTAAGCGAAGGGAACACCGGGGAGCTGTTTTTT. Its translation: CASTSPAVSEGNTGELFF.

The CDR3 region is CASSPIAGASYNEQFF. The CDR3 bases are TGTGCCAGTAGTCCAATAGCGGGCGCCTCCTACAATGAGCAGTTCTTC. J is TRBJ2-1 and V is TRBV19; 7 bases fit TRBD2. This CDR3 is 16 amino acids long. Unmatched junction bases numbered 7, after V lost 5 bases and J lost 0 bases. Germline V lookup: CDR1 LNHDA, CDR2 SQIVND (reference sequence).

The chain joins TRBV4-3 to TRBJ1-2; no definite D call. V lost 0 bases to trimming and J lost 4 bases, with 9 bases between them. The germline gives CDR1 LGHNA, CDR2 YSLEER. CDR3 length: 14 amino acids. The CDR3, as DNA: TGCGCCAGCAGCCAAGAATACCGGGCCTATGGCTACACCTTC. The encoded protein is CASSQEYRAYGYTF.

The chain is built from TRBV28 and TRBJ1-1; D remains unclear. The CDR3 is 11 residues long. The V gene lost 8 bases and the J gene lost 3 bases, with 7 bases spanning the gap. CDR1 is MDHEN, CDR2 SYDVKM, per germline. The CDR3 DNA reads TGTGCCAGCGATTCTTACACTGAAGCTTTCTTT. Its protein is CASDSYTEAFF.

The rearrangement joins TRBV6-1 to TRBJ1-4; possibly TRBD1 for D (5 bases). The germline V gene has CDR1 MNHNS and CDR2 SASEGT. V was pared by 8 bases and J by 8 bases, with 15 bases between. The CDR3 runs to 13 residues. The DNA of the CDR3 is TGTGCCAGCGAGACAGTCGCCGGAGAAAAACTGTTTTTT. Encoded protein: CASETVAGEKLFF.

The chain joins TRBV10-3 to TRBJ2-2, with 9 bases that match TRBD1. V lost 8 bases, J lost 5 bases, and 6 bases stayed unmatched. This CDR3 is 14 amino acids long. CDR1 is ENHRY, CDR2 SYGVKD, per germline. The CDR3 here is CAIWDRDVTGELFF. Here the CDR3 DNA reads TGTGCCATCTGGGACAGGGACGTTACCGGGGAGCTGTTTTTT.

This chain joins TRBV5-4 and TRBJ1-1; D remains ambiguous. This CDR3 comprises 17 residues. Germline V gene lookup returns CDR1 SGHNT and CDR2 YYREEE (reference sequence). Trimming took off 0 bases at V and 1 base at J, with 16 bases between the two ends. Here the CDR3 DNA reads TGTGCCAGCAGCTTGGTAGCAGCCGCGATCAAGAACACTGAAGCTTTCTTT. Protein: CASSLVAAAIKNTEAFF.

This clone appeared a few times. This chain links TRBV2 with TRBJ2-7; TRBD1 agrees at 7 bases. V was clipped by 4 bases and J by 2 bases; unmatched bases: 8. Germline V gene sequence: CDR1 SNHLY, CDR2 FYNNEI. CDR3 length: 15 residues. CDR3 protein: CASSGMAGGTYEQYF. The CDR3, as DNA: TGTGCCAGCAGTGGCATGGCAGGGGGAACCTACGAGCAGTACTTC.

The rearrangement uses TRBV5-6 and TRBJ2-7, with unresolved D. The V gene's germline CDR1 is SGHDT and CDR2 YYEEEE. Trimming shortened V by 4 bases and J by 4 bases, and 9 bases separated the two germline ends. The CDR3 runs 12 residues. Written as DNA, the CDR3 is TGTGCCAGCAGCGGTGCCCTTTACGAGCAGTACTTC. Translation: CASSGALYEQYF. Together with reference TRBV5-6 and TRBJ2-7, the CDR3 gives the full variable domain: DAGVTQSPTHLIKTRGQQVTLRCSPKSGHDTVSWYQQALGQGPQFIFQYYEEEERQRGNFPDRFSGHQFPNYSSELNVNALLLGDSALYLCASSGALYEQYFGPGTRLTVT.

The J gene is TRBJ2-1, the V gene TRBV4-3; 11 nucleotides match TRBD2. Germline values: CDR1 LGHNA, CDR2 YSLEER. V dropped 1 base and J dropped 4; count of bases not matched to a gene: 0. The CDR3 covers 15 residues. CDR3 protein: CASSQGLAGYNEQFF. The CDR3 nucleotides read TGCGCCAGCAGCCAAGGACTAGCGGGGTACAATGAGCAGTTCTTC.

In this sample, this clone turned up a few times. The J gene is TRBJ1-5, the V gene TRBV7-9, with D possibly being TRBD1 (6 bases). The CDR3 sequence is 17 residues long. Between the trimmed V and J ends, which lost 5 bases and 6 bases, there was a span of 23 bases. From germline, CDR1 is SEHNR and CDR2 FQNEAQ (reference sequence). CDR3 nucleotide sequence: TGTGCCAGCAGCCCCCTTTCAGTCGGAACAGGGAGTCAGCCCCAGCATTTT. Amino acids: CASSPLSVGTGSQPQHF.

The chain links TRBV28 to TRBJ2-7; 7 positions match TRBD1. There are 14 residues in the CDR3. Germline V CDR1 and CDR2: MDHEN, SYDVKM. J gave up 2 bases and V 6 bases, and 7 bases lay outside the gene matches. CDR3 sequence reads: CASSYTGTAYEQYF. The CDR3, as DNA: TGTGCCAGCAGCTACACCGGGACAGCCTACGAGCAGTACTTC.

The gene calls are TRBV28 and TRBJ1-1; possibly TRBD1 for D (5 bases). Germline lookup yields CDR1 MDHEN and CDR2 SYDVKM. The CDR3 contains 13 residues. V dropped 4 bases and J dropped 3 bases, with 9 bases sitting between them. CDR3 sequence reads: CASSYSGDTEAFF. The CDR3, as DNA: TGTGCCAGCAGTTACTCGGGGGACACTGAAGCTTTCTTT.

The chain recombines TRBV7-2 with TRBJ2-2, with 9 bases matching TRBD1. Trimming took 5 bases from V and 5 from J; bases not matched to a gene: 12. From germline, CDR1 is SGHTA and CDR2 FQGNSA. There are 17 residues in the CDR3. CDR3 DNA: TGTGCCAGCAGCCAACAGGGACAGGGTGGGTCTACCGGGGAGCTGTTTTTT. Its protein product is CASSQQGQGGSTGELFF.

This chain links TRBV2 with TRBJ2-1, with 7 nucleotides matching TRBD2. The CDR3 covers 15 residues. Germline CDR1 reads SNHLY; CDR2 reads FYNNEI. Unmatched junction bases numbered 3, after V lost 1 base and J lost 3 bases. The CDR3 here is CASSEVAGHYNEQFF. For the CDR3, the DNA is TGTGCCAGCAGTGAAGTAGCGGGCCACTACAATGAGCAGTTCTTC.

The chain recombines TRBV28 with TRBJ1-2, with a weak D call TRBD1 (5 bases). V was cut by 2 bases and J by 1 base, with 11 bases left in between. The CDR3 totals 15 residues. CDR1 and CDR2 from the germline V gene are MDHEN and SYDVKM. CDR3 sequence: CASSLTVGGNYGYTF. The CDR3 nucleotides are TGTGCCAGCAGTTTAACGGTTGGGGGTAACTATGGCTACACCTTC.

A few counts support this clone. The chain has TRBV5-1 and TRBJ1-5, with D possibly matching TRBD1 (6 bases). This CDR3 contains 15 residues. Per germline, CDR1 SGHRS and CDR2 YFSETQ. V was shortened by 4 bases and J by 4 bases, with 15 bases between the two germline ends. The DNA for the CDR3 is TGCGCCAGCAGCCTGGACAGCCCTATTAATCAGCCCCAGCATTTT. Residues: CASSLDSPINQPQHF.

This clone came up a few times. The CDR3 region has the DNA TGTGCCAGCAGTTACTACCGGGACGGGGTTAATGAAAAACTGTTTTTT. Translating gives CASSYYRDGVNEKLFF. The rearrangement uses TRBV27 and TRBJ1-4; D possibly corresponds to TRBD1 (5 bases). Trimming shortened V by 4 bases and J by 4 bases, and 16 bases separated the two germline ends. This CDR3 contains 16 residues. Germline values: CDR1 MNHEY, CDR2 SMNVEV (reference sequence).

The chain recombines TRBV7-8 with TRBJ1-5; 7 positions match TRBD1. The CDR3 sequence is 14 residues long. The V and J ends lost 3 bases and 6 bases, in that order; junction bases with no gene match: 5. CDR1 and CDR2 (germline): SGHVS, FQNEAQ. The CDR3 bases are TGTGCCAGCAGCTTCTCGACAGGGCTTCAGCCCCAGCATTTT. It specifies CASSFSTGLQPQHF.

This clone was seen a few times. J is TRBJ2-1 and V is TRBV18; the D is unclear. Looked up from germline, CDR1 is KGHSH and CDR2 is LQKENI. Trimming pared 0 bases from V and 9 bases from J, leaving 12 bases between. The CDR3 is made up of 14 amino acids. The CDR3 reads CASSPPILGVEQFF. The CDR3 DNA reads TGTGCCAGCTCACCACCAATCTTAGGTGTTGAGCAGTTCTTC. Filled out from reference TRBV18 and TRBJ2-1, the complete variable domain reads NAGVMQNPRHLVRRRGQEARLRCSPMKGHSHVYWYRQLPEEGLKFMVYLQKENIIDESGMPKERFSAEFPKEGPSILRIQQVVRGDSAAYFCASSPPILGVEQFFGPGTRLTVL.

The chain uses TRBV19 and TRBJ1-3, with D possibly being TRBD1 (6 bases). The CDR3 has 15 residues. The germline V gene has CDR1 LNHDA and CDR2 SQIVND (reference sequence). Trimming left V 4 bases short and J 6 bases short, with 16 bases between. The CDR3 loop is CASSTTRGGENTIYF. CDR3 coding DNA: TGTGCCAGTAGTACCACTAGGGGGGGAGAAAACACCATATATTTT.